The sample holds many counts of the clone carrying this T cell receptor beta chain. The data originate from a study of tumor-infiltrating lymphocytes in primary liver carcinoma. The approximately 17-32 mg bulk tissue piece was not sorted before simultaneous RNA and DNA extraction. Trimming shortened V by 6 bases and J by 4 bases, and 15 bases separated the two germline ends. The CDR3 runs 14 residues. Production of TCR beta cDNA used 500 ng total RNA together with a constant-region primer. Libraries covering TCR beta were generated through three nested multiplex PCR rounds (using a slightly modified ARM-PCR). Forward primers for TRBV1-TRBV30 and a C-beta reverse primer served the first two PCR rounds, at about 11 cycles each. TCRdb processed the multiplex PCR reads anew with MiXCR; each CDR3 protein has one entry. The sample lists some 50,000 distinct CDR3 sequences, less than 75% occurring once.

The V gene is TRBV12-3 or TRBV12-4, the J gene TRBJ1-1; D ambiguous. The TCR was taken from a middle-aged man with primary liver carcinoma and hepatitis B virus infection. The sequenced sample consisted of liver tumor tissue from sampling region 5. Specified subset: tumor region T5, tumor centre. CDR3: CASSLAHLSTEAFF. The DNA of the CDR3 is TGTGCCAGCAGCCTAGCCCATCTTAGCACTGAAGCTTTCTTT.